Each of the 4 T cell receptor beta chains below was sequenced from the same sample in a study of T cell changes during pregnancy in multiple sclerosis. Sequencing was performed with immunoSEQ multiplex PCR; in TCRdb, only in-frame clones are kept and a portion is missing. In the table there are approximately 50,000 clones, about 90% of which are singletons. Sequencing was performed on CD4+ T cells from peripheral blood mononuclear cells, taken after pregnancy. These receptors all stem from a female donor with multiple sclerosis, enrolled in a pregnancy study.

J is TRBJ2-1 and V is TRBV15, with 14 bases lining up with TRBD2. This CDR3 has 16 amino acids. Germline V gene sequence: CDR1 LNHNV, CDR2 YYDKDF (reference sequence). V lost 6 bases to trimming and J lost 10 bases; unmatched junction nucleotides: 11. CDR3 sequence: CATRQEGTSGSWEQFF. CDR3 coding DNA: TGTGCCACCAGGCAGGAGGGGACTAGCGGGAGTTGGGAGCAGTTCTTC. The full variable domain, with the rest looked up from reference TRBV15 and TRBJ2-1, is DAMVIQNPRYQVTQFGKPVTLSCSQTLNHNVMYWYQQKSSQAPKLLFHYYDKDFNNEADTPDNFQSRRPNTSFCFLDIRSPGLGDTAMYLCATRQEGTSGSWEQFFGPGTRLTVL.

This chain uses TRBV21-1 with TRBJ1-5; the table's D call TRBD1 went unverified against the DNA. TRBV21-1 is annotated as a pseudogene. The CDR3 runs 17 residues. CDR3 protein: CASSKGTDGYSNQPQHF. CDR3 sequence (DNA): TGTGCCAGCAGCAAGGGGACAGACGGATATAGCAATCAGCCCCAGCATTTT.

The chain recombines TRBV2 with TRBJ1-2; D might be TRBD1 (6 bases). Germline values: CDR1 SNHLY, CDR2 FYNNEI. CDR3 length: 14 residues. The V end was cut by 6 bases, the J end by 3 bases, with 14 bases between. The CDR3 sequence is CASRGDTGYYGYTF. The CDR3 nucleotides are TGTGCCAGCAGGGGGGATACAGGGTACTATGGCTACACCTTC.

The chain joins TRBV2 to TRBJ2-3; 8 bases are shared with TRBD2. The CDR3 consists of 14 residues. After removal of 6 bases from V and 4 bases from J, the junction contained 6 bases not matched to a gene. Looked up from germline, CDR1 is SNHLY and CDR2 is FYNNEI. The CDR3 DNA is TGTGCCAGCAGACGGGAGGGCCCCCCAGATACGCAGTATTTT. This gives the protein CASRREGPPDTQYF.